One T cell receptor (beta chain) is described in this entry. Its antigen is still unknown. The data derive from a study of T-cell reconstitution after alpha-beta-depleted transplantation in children. Points from the study as a whole: Some patients' high day-60 TCRbeta diversity was traced to surviving recipient T cells and thymic progenitors.

The CDR3 is made up of 11 amino acids. Germline V gene data show CDR1 as MNHEY and CDR2 as SVGAGI. V lost 5 bases to trimming and J lost 4 bases, with 6 bases between them. This sample's TCRbeta library carried unique molecular identifier barcodes. TCRdb passed the PCR reads through MiXCR, listing each CDR3 protein once. Of around 600,000 distinct CDR3 sequences detected, roughly 23% appear once; the ten largest clones hold roughly an eighth. The receptor's source is a boy under two years old who had a stem cell transplant for acute myeloid leukemia, so the T cells may come from the graft donor. The starting material was PBMCs, mostly from graft donor cells, obtained 360 days after TCRalphabeta/CD19-depleted stem cell transplant. V is TRBV6-5 and J is TRBJ2-7, with D uncertain. The CDR3 protein is CASSPRYEQYF. DNA of the CDR3: TGTGCCAGCAGTCCGCGATACGAGCAGTACTTC.